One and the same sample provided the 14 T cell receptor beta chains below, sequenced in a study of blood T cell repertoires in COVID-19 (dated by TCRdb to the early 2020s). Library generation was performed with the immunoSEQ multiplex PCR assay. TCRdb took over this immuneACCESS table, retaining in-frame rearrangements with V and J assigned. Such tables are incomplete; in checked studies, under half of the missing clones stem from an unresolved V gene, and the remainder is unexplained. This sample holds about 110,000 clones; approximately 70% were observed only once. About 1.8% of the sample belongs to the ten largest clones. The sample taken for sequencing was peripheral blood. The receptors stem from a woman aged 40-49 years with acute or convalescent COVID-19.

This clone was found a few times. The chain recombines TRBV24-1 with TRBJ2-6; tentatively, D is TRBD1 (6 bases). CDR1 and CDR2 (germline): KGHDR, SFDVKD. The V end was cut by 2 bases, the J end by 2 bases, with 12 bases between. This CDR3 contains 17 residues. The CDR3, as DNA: TGTGCCACCAGTGATTGGGACCAGGGGCCTGGGGCCAACGTCCTGACTTTC. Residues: CATSDWDQGPGANVLTF.

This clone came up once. CDR3 sequence: CASSPGRTGTGNSPLHF. For the CDR3, the DNA is TGTGCCAGCAGTCCTGGACGTACCGGGACAGGTAATTCACCCCTCCACTTT. The rearrangement uses TRBV28 and TRBJ1-6; 8 positions match TRBD1. The V and J ends lost 5 bases and 6 bases, in that order; junction bases with no gene match: 12. Germline V CDR1 and CDR2: MDHEN, SYDVKM. This CDR3 comprises 17 residues.

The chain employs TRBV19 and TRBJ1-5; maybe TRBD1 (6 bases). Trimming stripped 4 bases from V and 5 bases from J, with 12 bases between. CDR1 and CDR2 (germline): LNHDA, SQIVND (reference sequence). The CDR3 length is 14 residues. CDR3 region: CASSKRTAYQPQHF. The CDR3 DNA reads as TGTGCCAGTAGTAAAAGGACAGCATATCAGCCCCAGCATTTT.

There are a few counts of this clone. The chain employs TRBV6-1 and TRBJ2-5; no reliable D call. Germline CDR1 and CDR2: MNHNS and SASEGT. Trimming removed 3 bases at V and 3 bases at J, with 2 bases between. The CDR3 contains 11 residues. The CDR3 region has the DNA TGTGCCAGCAGTGATAAAGAGACCCAGTACTTC. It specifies CASSDKETQYF.

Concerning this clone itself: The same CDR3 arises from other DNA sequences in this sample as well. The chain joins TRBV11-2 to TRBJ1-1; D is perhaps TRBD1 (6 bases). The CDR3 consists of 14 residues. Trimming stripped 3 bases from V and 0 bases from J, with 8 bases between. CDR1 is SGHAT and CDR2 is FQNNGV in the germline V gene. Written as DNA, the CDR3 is TGTGCCAGCAGCTTCGACAGGCTGAACACTGAAGCTTTCTTT. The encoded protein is CASSFDRLNTEAFF.

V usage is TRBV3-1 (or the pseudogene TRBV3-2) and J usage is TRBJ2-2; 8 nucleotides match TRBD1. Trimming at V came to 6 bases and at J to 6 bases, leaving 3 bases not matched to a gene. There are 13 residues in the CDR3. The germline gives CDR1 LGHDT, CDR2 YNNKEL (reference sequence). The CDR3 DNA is TGTGCCAGCAGACCGACAGGGGCCGGGGAGCTGTTTTTT. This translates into CASRPTGAGELFF.

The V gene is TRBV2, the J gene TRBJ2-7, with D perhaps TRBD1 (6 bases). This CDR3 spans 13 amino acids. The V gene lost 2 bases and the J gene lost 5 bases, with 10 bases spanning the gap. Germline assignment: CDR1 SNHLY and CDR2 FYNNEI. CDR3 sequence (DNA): TGTGCCAGCAGTGAACAGGGGTCCAACGAGCAGTACTTC. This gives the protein CASSEQGSNEQYF.

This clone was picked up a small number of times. The CDR3 sequence is CASSSTGQTGNTIYF. DNA of the CDR3: TGTGCCAGCAGTTCGACTGGACAGACTGGAAACACCATATATTTT. This sequence joins TRBV6-6 and TRBJ1-3, with D tentatively TRBD1 (6 bases). Trimming shortened V by 4 bases and J by 2 bases, and 12 bases separated the two germline ends. Germline CDR1 and CDR2: MNHNY and SVGAGI (reference sequence). The CDR3 loop spans 15 amino acids.

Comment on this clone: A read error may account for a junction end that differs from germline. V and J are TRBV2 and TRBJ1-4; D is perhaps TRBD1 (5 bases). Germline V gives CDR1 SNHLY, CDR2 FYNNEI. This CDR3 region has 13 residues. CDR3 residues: CASREQGKEKLFF. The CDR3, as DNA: TGTGCCAGCCGTGAGCAGGGAAAGGAAAAACTGTTTTTT.

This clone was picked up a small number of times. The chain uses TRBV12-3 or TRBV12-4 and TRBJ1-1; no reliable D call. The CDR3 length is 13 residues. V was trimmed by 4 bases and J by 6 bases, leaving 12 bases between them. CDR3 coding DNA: TGTGCCAGCAGTTCATTTGACATCCCTGAAGCTTTCTTT. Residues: CASSSFDIPEAFF.

The CDR3 region is CASSLNSGYTF. In DNA, the CDR3 is TGTGCCAGCAGCTTAAACTCCGGCTACACCTTC. The chain carries TRBV7-9 and TRBJ1-2; D is ambiguous. Germline-derived CDR1 and CDR2 are SEHNR and FQNEAQ (reference sequence). Trimming removed 2 bases from V and 8 bases from J, with 6 bases in between. The CDR3 is made up of 11 amino acids. The whole variable domain, filled in from reference TRBV7-9 and TRBJ1-2, reads DTGVSQNPRHKITKRGQNVTFRCDPISEHNRLYWYRQTLGQGPEFLTYFQNEAQLEKSRLLSDRFSAERPKGSFSTLEIQRTEQGDSAMYLCASSLNSGYTFGSGTRLTVV.

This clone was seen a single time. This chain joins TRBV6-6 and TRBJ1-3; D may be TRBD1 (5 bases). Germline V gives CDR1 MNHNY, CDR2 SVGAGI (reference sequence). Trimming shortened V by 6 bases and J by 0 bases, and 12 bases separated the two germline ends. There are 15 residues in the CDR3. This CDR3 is CASSQWTNSGNTIYF. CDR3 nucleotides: TGTGCCAGCAGCCAATGGACAAACTCTGGAAACACCATATATTTT.

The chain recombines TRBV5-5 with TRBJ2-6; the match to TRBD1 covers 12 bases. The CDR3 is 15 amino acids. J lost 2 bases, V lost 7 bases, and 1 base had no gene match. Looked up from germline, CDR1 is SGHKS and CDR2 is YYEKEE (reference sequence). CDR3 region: CASGTGGTGANVLTF. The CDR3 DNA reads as TGTGCCAGCGGGACAGGGGGCACTGGGGCCAACGTCCTGACTTTC.

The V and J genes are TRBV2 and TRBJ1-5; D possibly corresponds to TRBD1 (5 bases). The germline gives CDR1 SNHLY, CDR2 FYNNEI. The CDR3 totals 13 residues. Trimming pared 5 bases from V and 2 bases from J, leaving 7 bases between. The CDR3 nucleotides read TGTGCCAGCAGTTGGGGGGGCAATCAGCCCCAGCATTTT. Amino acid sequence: CASSWGGNQPQHF.